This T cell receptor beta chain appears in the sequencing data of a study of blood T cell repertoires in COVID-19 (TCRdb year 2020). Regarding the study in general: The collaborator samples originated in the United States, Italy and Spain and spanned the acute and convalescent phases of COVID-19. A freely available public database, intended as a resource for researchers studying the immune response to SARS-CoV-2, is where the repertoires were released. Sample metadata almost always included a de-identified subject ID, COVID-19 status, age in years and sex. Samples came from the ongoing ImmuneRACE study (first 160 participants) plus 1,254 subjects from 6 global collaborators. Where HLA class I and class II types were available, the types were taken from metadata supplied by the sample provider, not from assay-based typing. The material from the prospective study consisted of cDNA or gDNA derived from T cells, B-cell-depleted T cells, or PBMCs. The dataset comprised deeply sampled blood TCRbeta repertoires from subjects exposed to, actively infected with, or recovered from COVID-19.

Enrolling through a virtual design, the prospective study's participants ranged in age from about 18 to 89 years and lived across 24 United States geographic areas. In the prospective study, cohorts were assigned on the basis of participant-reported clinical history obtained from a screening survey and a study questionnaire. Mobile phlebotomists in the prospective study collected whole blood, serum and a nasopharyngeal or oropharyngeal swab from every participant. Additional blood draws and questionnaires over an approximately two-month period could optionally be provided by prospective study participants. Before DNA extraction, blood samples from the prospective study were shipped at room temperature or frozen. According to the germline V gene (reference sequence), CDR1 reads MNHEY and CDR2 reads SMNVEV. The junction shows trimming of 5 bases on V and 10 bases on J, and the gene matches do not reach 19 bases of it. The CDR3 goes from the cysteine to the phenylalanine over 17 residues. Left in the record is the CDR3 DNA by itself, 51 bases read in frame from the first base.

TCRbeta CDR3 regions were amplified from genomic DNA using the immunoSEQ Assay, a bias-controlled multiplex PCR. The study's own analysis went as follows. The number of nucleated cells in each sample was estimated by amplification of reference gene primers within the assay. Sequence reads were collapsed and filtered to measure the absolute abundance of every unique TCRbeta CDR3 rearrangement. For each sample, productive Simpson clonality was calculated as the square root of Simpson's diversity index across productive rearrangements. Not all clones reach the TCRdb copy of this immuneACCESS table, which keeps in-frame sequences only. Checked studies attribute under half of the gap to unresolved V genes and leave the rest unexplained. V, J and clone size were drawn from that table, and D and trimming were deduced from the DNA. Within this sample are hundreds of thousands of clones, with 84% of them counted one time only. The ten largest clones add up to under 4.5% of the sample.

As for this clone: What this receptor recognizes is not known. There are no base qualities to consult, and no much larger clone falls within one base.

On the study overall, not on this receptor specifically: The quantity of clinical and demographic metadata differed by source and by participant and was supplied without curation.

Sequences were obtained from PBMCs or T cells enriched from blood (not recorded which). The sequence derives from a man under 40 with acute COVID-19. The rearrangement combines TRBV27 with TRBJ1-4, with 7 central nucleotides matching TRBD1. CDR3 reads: CASSANGKLRGRLKLFF. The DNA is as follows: TGTGCCAGCAGTGCCAACGGGAAACTAAGGGGGCGCCTAAAACTGTTTTTT.